These 6 T cell receptor beta chains were all obtained from the same sample, sequenced in a study of blood T cell repertoires in COVID-19. Assay: immunoSEQ multiplex PCR; the TCRdb copy retains only in-frame clones and omits some. The sample carries about 210,000 clones, under 90% recorded once. Sequencing used peripheral blood. These receptors originate from a woman aged 40 to 50 with active or convalescent COVID-19.

J is TRBJ1-2 and V is TRBV7-3; D not certain. The CDR3 contains 15 residues. Germline V gives CDR1 SGHTA, CDR2 FQGTGA. V was trimmed by 10 bases and J by 0 bases, leaving 18 bases between them. The CDR3 region is CATSQDPQSNYGYTF. The CDR3, as DNA: TGTGCCACCTCCCAAGATCCCCAGTCTAACTATGGCTACACCTTC.

This clone has just a few counts. The CDR3 is CASLTGSSYNSPLHF. DNA of the CDR3: TGTGCCAGCCTGACAGGAAGCTCCTATAATTCACCCCTCCACTTT. The rearrangement uses TRBV2 and TRBJ1-6, with D possibly TRBD1 on 6 matching bases. The CDR3 consists of 15 residues. The germline V gene has CDR1 SNHLY and CDR2 FYNNEI. Trimming removed 8 bases at V and 0 bases at J, with 11 bases between.

The chain couples TRBV29-1 to TRBJ2-3; the D gene is possibly TRBD1 (6 bases). Germline V CDR1 and CDR2: SQVTM, ANQGSEA. With 6 bases removed from V and 2 bases from J, the gap between germline ends came to 18 bases. This CDR3 region has 15 residues. Here the CDR3 reads CSVTDSGHYTDTQYF. CDR3 DNA sequence: TGCAGCGTGACTGATTCGGGACACTACACAGATACGCAGTATTTT.

The chain recombines TRBV5-1 with TRBJ2-7; 11 positions match TRBD2. V lost 4 bases to trimming and J lost 2 bases; unmatched junction nucleotides: 5. The CDR3 totals 15 residues. Germline lookup yields CDR1 SGHRS and CDR2 YFSETQ. DNA for the CDR3: TGCGCCAGCAGCCTGACTAGCGGGACCCCCTACGAGCAGTACTTC. Its translation is CASSLTSGTPYEQYF. The full variable domain, with the rest looked up from reference TRBV5-1 and TRBJ2-7, is KAGVTQTPRYLIKTRGQQVTLSCSPISGHRSVSWYQQTPGQGLQFLFEYFSETQRNKGNFPGRFSGRQFSNSRSEMNVSTLELGDSALYLCASSLTSGTPYEQYFGPGTRLTVT.

The J gene is TRBJ1-2, the V gene TRBV6-5; 9 bases map to TRBD1. This CDR3 spans 15 amino acids. Germline CDR1 and CDR2: MNHEY and SVGAGI. Unmatched junction bases numbered 7, after V lost 4 bases and J lost 4 bases. Here the CDR3 DNA reads TGTGCCAGCAGTTCGGGACAGGGTATCAGCTATGGCTACACCTTC. Protein sequence: CASSSGQGISYGYTF.

The chain carries TRBV2 and TRBJ2-3; TRBD2 might be the D (5 bases). Per the germline V gene, CDR1 is SNHLY and CDR2 is FYNNEI. The CDR3 is 15 residues long. V was trimmed by 5 bases and J by 0 bases, leaving 12 bases between them. CDR3 in amino acids: CASSIHSDSTDTQYF. For the CDR3, the DNA is TGTGCCAGCAGTATACATAGCGACAGCACAGATACGCAGTATTTT.